This T cell receptor beta chain was recorded in a study of cytomegalovirus exposure and HLA in healthy donors. The PCR used 60 Vbeta and 13 Jbeta primers. Some clones are missing from TCRdb's copy, which holds only in-frame ones; the method was immunoSEQ multiplex PCR. The sample includes more than 80,000 clones, around 86% seen only once; the top ten take under 4.5%. Concerning this clone itself: What it binds is not known.

Study observations and caveats: A missense variant in DCLRE1C was later tied to TCR beta V- and J-gene trimming. The authors later found HLA-associated TCR beta chains more clonally expanded than equally common others. Earlier results showed most TCR beta V segments being productive about 87% or about 30% of the time.

From germline, CDR1 is SGHTA and CDR2 FQGTGA. V trimming: 5 bases; J trimming: 1 base; junction bases outside the gene matches: 6. The CDR3 sequence is 15 residues long. Material for sequencing was PBMCs. This TCR was sampled from a female donor in good health and CMV-seropositive. The chain employs TRBV7-3 and TRBJ2-5; 8 bases align to TRBD2. CDR3 protein: CASSPRGGTQETQYF. The CDR3 nucleotides are TGTGCCAGCAGCCCTCGGGGGGGAACCCAAGAGACCCAGTACTTC. The full variable domain, in which reference TRBV7-3 and TRBJ2-5 provide the parts outside the CDR3, is GAGVSQTPSNKVTEKGKYVELRCDPISGHTALYWYRQSLGQGPEFLIYFQGTGAADDSGLPNDRFFAVRPEGSVSTLKIQRTERGDSAVYLCASSPRGGTQETQYFGPGTRLLVL.